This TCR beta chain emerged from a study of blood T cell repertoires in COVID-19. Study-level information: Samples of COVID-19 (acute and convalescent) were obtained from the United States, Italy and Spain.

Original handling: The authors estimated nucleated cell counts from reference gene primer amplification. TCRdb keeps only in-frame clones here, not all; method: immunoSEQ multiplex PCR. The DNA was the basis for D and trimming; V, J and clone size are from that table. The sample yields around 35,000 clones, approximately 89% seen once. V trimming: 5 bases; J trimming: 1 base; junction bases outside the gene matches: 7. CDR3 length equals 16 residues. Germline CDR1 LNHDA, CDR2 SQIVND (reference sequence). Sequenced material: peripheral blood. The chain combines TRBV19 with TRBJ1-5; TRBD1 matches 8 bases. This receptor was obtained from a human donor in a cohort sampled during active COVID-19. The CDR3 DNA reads TGTGCCAGTAGTCCACAGGGGGGTTACAGCAATCAGCCCCAGCATTTT. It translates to CASSPQGGYSNQPQHF.